This record concerns one T cell receptor (beta chain) sequence. These data belong to a study of blood T cell repertoires in COVID-19. On the study more broadly: The samples span acute and convalescent COVID-19 from the United States, Italy and Spain. From T cells, B-cell-depleted T cells, or PBMCs came the material, which was cDNA or gDNA.

Under the authors' procedure: Reference gene primer amplification gave estimated nucleated cell counts. The repertoire was sequenced with immunoSEQ multiplex PCR; TCRdb's copy has only in-frame clones and lacks some. V and J calls and clone size are as listed in that table; D and trimming were resolved from the DNA. The sample holds under 450,000 clones, more than 75% seen once. Sequenced input: peripheral blood. The source is a human donor with acute or convalescent COVID-19. The donor label of this sample is uncertain.

CDR3 sequence (DNA): TGCAGCGTTGTGGGACTAGCGGATGGGGGCACAGATACGCAGTATTTT. Translating it yields CSVVGLADGGTDTQYF. The genes are TRBV29-1 and TRBJ2-3, with 11 bases aligning to TRBD2. After removal of 4 bases from V and 1 base from J, the junction contained 7 bases not matched to a gene. The V gene's germline CDR1 is SQVTM and CDR2 ANQGSEA. The length of the CDR3 is 16 residues.